Below, 23 T cell receptor beta chains from the same sample are listed, as sequenced in a study of cytomegalovirus exposure and HLA in healthy donors. Data came from immunoSEQ multiplex PCR; TCRdb stores just in-frame clones and leaves some out. The data hold about 240,000 clones, with approximately 86% observed a single time. The sequencing sample was made of PBMCs. The receptors here all came from a woman aged 25 to 39 in good health and CMV-seropositive.

The rearrangement joins TRBV4-1 to TRBJ2-5; 10 nucleotides align to TRBD2. There are 16 residues in the CDR3. CDR1 is MGHRA and CDR2 is YSYEKL in the germline V gene. V lost 0 bases and J lost 4; bases outside the gene matches: 5. The CDR3 loop reads CASSQDSAGGGETQYF. The DNA for the CDR3 is TGCGCCAGCAGCCAAGACTCAGCGGGAGGGGGAGAGACCCAGTACTTC.

V gene TRBV6-6 combines with J gene TRBJ2-1; 10 nucleotides line up with TRBD2. Trimming cost V 5 bases and J 6 bases; bases outside gene matches: 7. The CDR3 length is 15 residues. Per germline, CDR1 MNHNY and CDR2 SVGAGI (reference sequence). The CDR3 coding sequence is TGTGCCAGCAGTCGGGGGACTAGCGCTAGCAATGAGCAGTTCTTC. The encoded protein is CASSRGTSASNEQFF.

V and J are TRBV9 and TRBJ2-7, with D possibly being TRBD1 (5 bases). This CDR3 contains 15 residues. Trimming stripped 0 bases from V and 3 bases from J, with 13 bases between. Germline V CDR1 and CDR2: SGDLS, YYNGEE. Here the CDR3 reads CASSVELGEHYEQYF. CDR3 DNA: TGTGCCAGCAGCGTAGAGTTAGGGGAACACTACGAGCAGTACTTC.

This sequence joins TRBV10-3 and TRBJ2-2, with 11 nucleotides matching TRBD1. V gave up 6 bases and J gave up 4 bases; unmatched junction bases: 10. The germline V gene has CDR1 ENHRY and CDR2 SYGVKD. This CDR3 has 17 residues. The CDR3 protein is CAISREGQGDSTGELFF. The DNA of the CDR3 is TGTGCCATCAGCCGGGAGGGACAGGGGGATAGCACCGGGGAGCTGTTTTTT.

The chain employs TRBV9 and TRBJ1-2; no clear D. This CDR3 has 14 residues. Germline CDR1 and CDR2: SGDLS and YYNGEE. V was cut by 0 bases and J by 6 bases, with 12 bases left in between. The CDR3 protein is CASSVDSHRDGYTF. DNA of the CDR3: TGTGCCAGCAGCGTAGATTCGCACCGGGATGGCTACACCTTC.

The rearrangement links TRBV7-9 to TRBJ1-4, with TRBD1 as a possible D gene (6 bases). Germline CDR1 and CDR2: SEHNR and FQNEAQ (reference sequence). The CDR3 sequence is 18 residues long. V lost 4 bases to trimming and J lost 2 bases, with 20 bases between them. CDR3 nucleotides: TGTGCCAGCAGCTCGGAAGGAAACAGGGTCCGGACTAATGAAAAACTGTTTTTT. As protein: CASSSEGNRVRTNEKLFF.

This chain uses TRBV19 with TRBJ2-7; weak D call: TRBD1 (6 bases). The CDR3 consists of 17 residues. V shed 2 bases and J shed 2 bases, with 19 bases lying between them. Germline V gene data show CDR1 as LNHDA and CDR2 as SQIVND (reference sequence). The CDR3 sequence: CASSILAGRGDAYEQYF. CDR3 nucleotide sequence: TGTGCCAGTAGTATACTTGCGGGCAGGGGAGACGCCTACGAGCAGTACTTC.

V usage is TRBV5-7 and J usage is TRBJ1-2; D perhaps matches TRBD1 (5 bases). TRBV5-7 is identified as an open reading frame with a role that is uncertain. The length of the CDR3 is 14 residues. Trimming removed 4 bases at V and 6 bases at J, with 16 bases between. CDR3 region: CASSPRARVNGYTF. The CDR3 DNA reads as TGTGCCAGCAGCCCCCGGGCCAGGGTAAATGGCTACACCTTC.

This chain uses TRBV27 with TRBJ1-5; D might be TRBD1 (5 bases). The CDR3 has 18 amino acids. CDR1 MNHEY and CDR2 SMNVEV come from the germline V gene (reference sequence). The V end lost 5 bases, the J end lost 0 bases, and 20 bases lay between the germline ends. The CDR3 region is CASSPQGVLLYSNQPQHF. The CDR3 DNA reads TGTGCCAGCAGTCCCCAAGGGGTGCTCCTATATAGCAATCAGCCCCAGCATTTT.

The chain employs TRBV27 and TRBJ2-7, with 10 bases fitting TRBD2. V gave up 5 bases and J gave up 6 bases; unmatched junction bases: 10. The CDR3 length is 15 residues. The germline gives CDR1 MNHEY, CDR2 SMNVEV (reference sequence). The CDR3, as DNA: TGTGCCAGCAGTCCAACGAATAGCGGGAGGCGCGAGCAGTACTTC. It is translated as CASSPTNSGRREQYF.

V and J are TRBV27 and TRBJ2-7; maybe TRBD1 (6 bases). This CDR3 has 13 amino acids. V lost 5 bases and J lost 1, with 9 bases in between. Germline CDR1 reads MNHEY; CDR2 reads SMNVEV (reference sequence). The CDR3 loop reads CASSPGTSYEQYF. The CDR3 region has the DNA TGTGCCAGCAGTCCCGGGACATCCTACGAGCAGTACTTC.

The rearrangement uses TRBV4-1 and TRBJ2-7; TRBD1 aligns across 7 bases. V was pared by 3 bases and J by 2 bases, with 7 bases of the junction left unmatched. Germline CDR1 is MGHRA and CDR2 is YSYEKL. This CDR3 is built from 15 residues. CDR3 sequence reads: CASSQAGTVTYEQYF. The CDR3 DNA reads TGCGCCAGCAGCCAGGCCGGGACAGTGACCTACGAGCAGTACTTC.

The rearrangement uses TRBV5-6 and TRBJ1-1, with a possible D match to TRBD1 (5 bases). The V end was cut by 6 bases, the J end by 2 bases, with 14 bases between. The CDR3 is 14 amino acids. Per the germline V gene, CDR1 is SGHDT and CDR2 is YYEEEE. The DNA for the CDR3 is TGTGCCAGCACCCCTGGGGGGGGAAACACTGAAGCTTTCTTT. Amino acid sequence: CASTPGGGNTEAFF.

This chain links TRBV6-1 with TRBJ1-1, with unresolved D. The CDR3 covers 12 residues. The germline V gene encodes CDR1 MNHNS and CDR2 SASEGT. With 6 bases removed from V and 5 bases from J, the gap between germline ends came to 10 bases. The CDR3 region has the DNA TGTGCCAGCAGATCGGGATGGACTGAAGCTTTCTTT. It translates to CASRSGWTEAFF.

Of note for this clone: The sample holds other DNA sequences that translate to the same CDR3. The chain is built from TRBV2 and TRBJ1-5; D call uncertain. The V end was cut by 4 bases, the J end by 0 bases, with 7 bases between. This CDR3 contains 14 residues. Germline CDR1 SNHLY, CDR2 FYNNEI. The CDR3 sequence is CASSGRGSNQPQHF. For the CDR3, the DNA is TGTGCCAGCAGTGGCCGGGGTAGCAATCAGCCCCAGCATTTT.

The chain couples TRBV28 to TRBJ1-1; tentative D call: TRBD1 (6 bases). The CDR3 consists of 16 residues. V was clipped by 8 bases and J by 1 base, with 20 bases between them. Germline CDR1 MDHEN, CDR2 SYDVKM. Here the CDR3 DNA reads TGTGCCAGCCCAACGTCCGGGGGGCCGACGAACACTGAAGCTTTCTTT. This codes for CASPTSGGPTNTEAFF.

V and J are TRBV6-6 and TRBJ1-5; 9 nucleotides match TRBD1. Unmatched junction bases numbered 0, after V lost 1 base and J lost 2 bases. The CDR3 consists of 15 residues. Germline lookup yields CDR1 MNHNY and CDR2 SVGAGI (reference sequence). Here the CDR3 reads CASSYWTGGNQPQHF. CDR3 sequence (DNA): TGTGCCAGCAGTTACTGGACAGGGGGCAATCAGCCCCAGCATTTT.

The rearrangement joins TRBV18 to TRBJ2-5, with D maybe TRBD2 (6 bases). The germline gives CDR1 KGHSH, CDR2 LQKENI. V was cut by 8 bases and J by 3 bases, with 13 bases left in between. The CDR3 has 13 amino acids. CDR3 DNA sequence: TGTGCCAGCAACCGGGACTCTAAAGAGACCCAGTACTTC. The encoded protein is CASNRDSKETQYF.

The chain couples TRBV5-1 to TRBJ2-7, with TRBD2 as a possible D gene (6 bases). The CDR3 is 16 residues long. V gave up 0 bases and J gave up 5 bases, with 18 bases separating them. CDR1 is SGHRS, CDR2 YFSETQ, per germline. CDR3 sequence reads: CASSLAGGPSVDEQYF. CDR3 DNA sequence: TGCGCCAGCAGCTTGGCCGGGGGACCGTCAGTCGACGAGCAGTACTTC.

This rearrangement joins TRBV5-1 to TRBJ2-5; possibly TRBD1 for D (5 bases). Trimming shortened V by 4 bases and J by 3 bases, and 13 bases separated the two germline ends. The CDR3 contains 14 residues. The germline gives CDR1 SGHRS, CDR2 YFSETQ. The CDR3 DNA sequence: TGCGCCAGCAGCCCACGCAGGGCCGAAGAGACCCAGTACTTC. Protein product: CASSPRRAEETQYF.

The rearrangement joins TRBV28 to TRBJ2-1; possibly TRBD2 for D (5 bases). Germline CDR1 is MDHEN and CDR2 is SYDVKM. With 4 bases removed from V and 7 bases from J, the gap between germline ends came to 11 bases. This CDR3 has 13 residues. Written as DNA, the CDR3 is TGTGCCAGCAGTTATCTAGCCTGGAATGAGCAGTTCTTC. It codes for CASSYLAWNEQFF.

This clone was seen only once. The V gene is TRBV5-6, the J gene TRBJ2-7, with 7 bases fitting TRBD1. V lost 5 bases to trimming and J lost 7 bases; unmatched junction nucleotides: 15. Germline lookup yields CDR1 SGHDT and CDR2 YYEEEE. The CDR3 sequence is 15 residues long. Here the CDR3 DNA reads TGTGCCAGCAGATACCTAGACAGGGAACGAGAAGAGCAGTACTTC. The encoded protein is CASRYLDREREEQYF.

This clone has just one count. This sequence joins TRBV5-4 and TRBJ2-4; a weak D match, TRBD2 (7 bases). The ends were cut back, 5 bases at V and 2 bases at J, with 14 bases in the middle. From germline, CDR1 is SGHNT and CDR2 YYREEE (reference sequence). The CDR3 runs 15 residues. The CDR3 coding sequence is TGTGCCAGCAGTCTACAGGGACTAACCAAAAACATTCAGTACTTC. This sequence encodes CASSLQGLTKNIQYF.